A selection of T cell receptor beta chains follows, all from one sample in a study of blood T cell repertoires in COVID-19. The method was immunoSEQ multiplex PCR; TCRdb's version includes in-frame clones alone and lacks a portion of them. The data show under 350,000 clones, with 70% to 90% seen just once and approximately 7.9% held by the top ten. Sequencing was performed on peripheral blood. The source of these receptors is a human donor in a cohort sampled during active COVID-19. Both conserved end residues are part of each CDR3. D genes are given only for firm matches. Clone size is shown for a subset of rows, as once, few, many or a class of expanded clone.

cdr3_nt cdr3_aa d_call v_call clone_size j_call
TGTGCCAGCTCACCCCGGGACAGGGGAACCTACGAGCAGTACTTC CASSPRDRGTYEQYF TRBD1 TRBV18 NA TRBJ2-7
TGTGCCAGCAGTTACAGTACAGGACGAAATACGCAGTATTTT CASSYSTGRNTQYF NA TRBV6-6 NA TRBJ2-3
TGTGCCACCAGTGTTCTAAGACAGACTAATGAAAAACTGTTTTTT CATSVLRQTNEKLFF NA TRBV15 NA TRBJ1-4
TGTGCCAGCACCTTGGGGGCCAAATCTGAAGCTTTCTTT CASTLGAKSEAFF NA TRBV12-3/TRBV12-4 once TRBJ1-1
TGTGCCAGCAGCCAAGATGCCCCGGCAACTAATGAAAAACTGTTTTTT CASSQDAPATNEKLFF NA TRBV3-1/TRBV3-2 NA TRBJ1-4
TGTGCCAGCCTTTCGCAGGGTACTGAGCAGTTCTTC CASLSQGTEQFF NA TRBV25-1 NA TRBJ2-1
TGCAGTGCTAGTCGTAGCGGGGGGGCAGATACGCAGTATTTT CSASRSGGADTQYF TRBD2 TRBV20-1 NA TRBJ2-3
TGTGCCAGCAGTCAGACACTTTATAATTCACCCCTCCACTTT CASSQTLYNSPLHF NA TRBV2 few TRBJ1-6
TGTGCCAGCAGTCCGGGGATTCAGGAGACCCAGTACTTC CASSPGIQETQYF NA TRBV12-3/TRBV12-4 NA TRBJ2-5
TGTGCCTGGAGTCATGACAGCGGGCAGCCCCAGCATTTT CAWSHDSGQPQHF NA TRBV30 NA TRBJ1-5
TGCAGTGCTAGTGAGGGCCTCACGTCAGATACGCAGTATTTT CSASEGLTSDTQYF NA TRBV20-1 NA TRBJ2-3
TGTGCCAGCAGCCTTGGAGACAGGGGCCACGAGCAGTACTTC CASSLGDRGHEQYF TRBD1 TRBV5-6 NA TRBJ2-7
TGTGCCACCAGTGATTTGCAGTGGGGGGACTCCTATAATTCACCCCTCCACTTT CATSDLQWGDSYNSPLHF NA TRBV24-1 NA TRBJ1-6
TGTGCCAGCAGCCTCGGACTGGGCGCAGATACGCAGTATTTT CASSLGLGADTQYF NA TRBV7-3 NA TRBJ2-3
TGTGCCAGCAGCATTAGCGGGGGGAGTTTCAATGAGCAGTTCTTC CASSISGGSFNEQFF TRBD2 TRBV27 NA TRBJ2-1
TGTGCCAGCAGCTTAGTGTCAGGGGGGCACACTGAAGCTTTCTTT CASSLVSGGHTEAFF TRBD1 TRBV7-9 NA TRBJ1-1
TGTGCCTGGAGTGTACAGGGAAATTCACCCCTCCACTTT CAWSVQGNSPLHF NA TRBV30 few TRBJ1-6
TGTGCCAGCAGTGAACAAGGGGGACAGGCCCCCCACGAGCAGTACTTC CASSEQGGQAPHEQYF TRBD1 TRBV6-1 NA TRBJ2-7
TGTGCTAGTGGTTTGATGCATATCGGGACGCGGGATAGCAATCAGCCCCAGCATTTT CASGLMHIGTRDSNQPQHF NA TRBV12-5 NA TRBJ1-5
TGTGCCTCAATGAGCGGGGACAAGGGCAACACTGAAGCTTTCTTT CASMSGDKGNTEAFF NA TRBV24-1 NA TRBJ1-1
TGTGCCAGCAGTTTAGGGGGGACCTATAATTCACCCCTCCACTTT CASSLGGTYNSPLHF NA TRBV28 once TRBJ1-6
TGTGCCAGCAGCTTAGGACAGGGGGACTATGGCTACACCTTC CASSLGQGDYGYTF TRBD1 TRBV7-9 NA TRBJ1-2
TGTGCCAGCAGTGCGCCGGGACTAGCGAACACCGGGGAGCTGTTTTTT CASSAPGLANTGELFF TRBD2 TRBV6-1 once TRBJ2-2
TGTGCCAGTAGTATCCCTTCCCCGAGCTCCTACAATGAGCAGTTCTTC CASSIPSPSSYNEQFF NA TRBV19 NA TRBJ2-1
TGCGCCAGCAGCTTGGAGAGTGGTGGACAGGCTTTTTCCAGCTCTGGAAACACCATATATTTT CASSLESGGQAFSSSGNTIYF TRBD1 TRBV5-1 NA TRBJ1-3
TGTGCCAGTAGCCGGAGGGTCCCAGAGACCCAGTACTTC CASSRRVPETQYF NA TRBV19 NA TRBJ2-5
TGCGCCAGCAGCTTGGGGGGACAGGACACTACCAAGCAGTACTTC CASSLGGQDTTKQYF TRBD1 TRBV5-1 NA TRBJ2-7
TGCGCCAGCAGGGCTCACACCGGACAGGGGGCACCCGGGGAGCTGTTTTTT CASRAHTGQGAPGELFF TRBD1 TRBV5-1 NA TRBJ2-2
TGTGCCAGCAGTTACTCTGGAGGGCGGGCTGAAGCTTTCTTT CASSYSGGRAEAFF NA TRBV6-5 once TRBJ1-1
TGCGCCAGCAGCTTGCAGCCTACTTTGACTTCTGGAAACACCATATATTTT CASSLQPTLTSGNTIYF NA TRBV5-1 NA TRBJ1-3
TGCGCCAGCAGCTTGGTTGCGGGGGCTTACAATGAGCAGTTCTTC CASSLVAGAYNEQFF NA TRBV5-1 NA TRBJ2-1
TGTGCCACCAGTGACCGACAGCTTTCTCAGCCCCAGCATTTT CATSDRQLSQPQHF NA TRBV24-1 NA TRBJ1-5
TGTGCCAGCAGTTCCCTAGGCGAGCAGTACTTC CASSSLGEQYF NA TRBV12-3/TRBV12-4 NA TRBJ2-7
TGTGCCAGCTCACCAAGGGACAGGGGCTCTGGAAACACCATATATTTT CASSPRDRGSGNTIYF TRBD1 TRBV18 NA TRBJ1-3
TGTGCCAGCAGTGGGATAGCTAAAGATACGCAGTATTTT CASSGIAKDTQYF NA TRBV25-1 once TRBJ2-3
TGTGCCAGCGTCAGGGGGCTAACGGAGACCCAGTACTTC CASVRGLTETQYF TRBD1 TRBV30 NA TRBJ2-5
TGTGCCTGGGAGCCGGGACTAGAAACCGGGGAGCTGTTTTTT CAWEPGLETGELFF TRBD2 TRBV30 NA TRBJ2-2
TGTGCCACCAGCAGAGATCGAGGAACCTTTGACACCATATATTTT CATSRDRGTFDTIYF NA TRBV15 NA TRBJ1-3
TGTGCCAGCAGTTACTCGGGCAGGTTCTACAATGAGCAGTTCTTC CASSYSGRFYNEQFF NA TRBV6-5 NA TRBJ2-1
TGTGCCACCAGTGATTCACAGGGCCGCTCTGGAAACACCATATATTTT CATSDSQGRSGNTIYF NA TRBV24-1 NA TRBJ1-3
TGTGCCAGCTCCAGGGATCGCTCTGGGGCCAACGTCCTGACTTTC CASSRDRSGANVLTF NA TRBV18 NA TRBJ2-6
TGTGCCAGCAGTCAAATCGGGGGTTCCTACGAGCAGTACTTC CASSQIGGSYEQYF NA TRBV6-6 NA TRBJ2-7
TGTGCCAGCAGTGTAGCCCCGCGGCAGATCTATGGCTACACCTTC CASSVAPRQIYGYTF NA TRBV6-1 few TRBJ1-2
TGTGCCAGCAGCGTTTCGGGGGGGAGCTCCTACGAGCAGTACTTC CASSVSGGSSYEQYF TRBD2 TRBV11-3 NA TRBJ2-7
TGTGCCAGCAGTATTAACACAGATACGCAGTATTTT CASSINTDTQYF NA TRBV2 NA TRBJ2-3
TGTGCCAGCAGTTTAGGGGCGGGGTACCCCAAAAACATTCAGTACTTC CASSLGAGYPKNIQYF NA TRBV27 once TRBJ2-4
TGTGCCAGCTCACCAGGGGCAATTGCTGAGCCCCAGCATTTT CASSPGAIAEPQHF NA TRBV18 NA TRBJ1-5
TGCGCCAGCGGGGGGTGGAGTAACTATGGCTACACCTTC CASGGWSNYGYTF NA TRBV10-2 NA TRBJ1-2
TGTGCCAGCAGCTTGATTGTGGGTGCCCCGGGTGGCTACACCTTC CASSLIVGAPGGYTF NA TRBV7-9 NA TRBJ1-2
TGTGCCAGTACACCGGGAGGTACCTACGAGCAGTACTTC CASTPGGTYEQYF TRBD2 TRBV19 NA TRBJ2-7
TGTGCCAGCCGAACCCGGGACAGGGACGAAAAACTGTTTTTT CASRTRDRDEKLFF TRBD1 TRBV5-6 NA TRBJ1-4
TGTGCCACCAGTGATTTTGGGACAGGCAATGAGCAGTTCTTC CATSDFGTGNEQFF TRBD1 TRBV24-1 NA TRBJ2-1
TGCAGCGTAGAGACTAGCGGCGCGGGGGATACGCAGTATTTT CSVETSGAGDTQYF TRBD2 TRBV29-1 NA TRBJ2-3
TGCGCCAGCAGCTTCCGGACACCTAACTATGGCTACACCTTC CASSFRTPNYGYTF NA TRBV5-1 NA TRBJ1-2